The rows below give T cell receptor beta chains drawn from one sample of a study of OX40 agonist ivuxolimab in advanced cancers. Libraries were prepared by immunoSEQ multiplex PCR; TCRdb keeps only in-frame clonotypes and omits some of them. The sample carries 45,000 to 65,000 clones, about 91% recorded once. The sample in question was CD4+ or CD8+ T cells sorted from blood, obtained in a trial of the OX40 agonist ivuxolimab. Every receptor here comes from an adult with an advanced solid tumor such as melanoma, head and neck, liver or kidney cancer. Both conserved end residues are part of each CDR3. Each record gives: D gene, V gene, J gene, clone size, CDR3 protein, CDR3 DNA. A D gene is named only where the DNA matches it firmly. Clone size appears in some rows only: once, few, many, or a class for an expanded clone.

-	TRBV7-6	TRBJ2-7	-	CASSLEGLVGAFHEQYF	TGTGCCAGCAGCTTAGAAGGGTTGGTGGGAGCGTTCCACGAGCAGTACTTC
-	TRBV21-1	TRBJ1-5	-	CASSKVGAGVQPQHF	TGTGCCAGCAGCAAAGTAGGGGCAGGGGTCCAGCCCCAGCATTTT
TRBD1	TRBV6-5	TRBJ1-1	-	CASSSTGGASFF	TGTGCCAGCAGTTCGACAGGGGGCGCTTCTTTCTTT
-	TRBV5-5	TRBJ2-2	once	CASSFPTGELFF	TGTGCCAGCAGCTTCCCCACCGGGGAGCTGTTTTTT
-	TRBV28	TRBJ1-4	-	CASSPGREGTNEKLFF	TGTGCCAGCAGCCCGGGGAGGGAAGGGACGAATGAAAAACTGTTTTTT
-	TRBV30	TRBJ1-2	few	CAWSVQGAYTF	TGTGCCTGGAGTGTCCAGGGCGCCTACACCTTC
-	TRBV7-9	TRBJ1-1	-	CASSLGGRGNTEAFF	TGTGCCAGCAGCTTAGGCGGGCGGGGGAACACTGAAGCTTTCTTT
TRBD2	TRBV4-1	TRBJ2-1	-	CASSQVSGTSSDEQFF	TGCGCCAGCAGCCAAGTCTCAGGGACTAGCAGCGATGAGCAGTTCTTC
-	TRBV6-6	TRBJ1-2	-	CASSYIQGGDGYTF	TGTGCCAGCAGTTACATCCAGGGTGGGGATGGCTACACCTTC
-	TRBV9	TRBJ1-1	-	CASSESSQENTEAFF	TGTGCCAGCAGCGAAAGCTCCCAAGAAAACACTGAAGCTTTCTTT
-	TRBV7-2	TRBJ1-6	-	CASSQGHSSYNSPLHF	TGTGCCAGCAGCCAAGGACACAGCTCCTATAATTCACCCCTCCACTTT
-	TRBV5-8	TRBJ2-7	-	CASSSRIGAYEQYF	TGTGCCAGCAGCTCACGGATTGGAGCCTACGAGCAGTACTTC
TRBD2	TRBV4-3	TRBJ2-3	-	CASSQDRALAGRDTQYF	TGCGCCAGCAGCCAAGATCGGGCCCTAGCGGGAAGAGATACGCAGTATTTT
TRBD1	TRBV7-3	TRBJ1-1	-	CASSYWGGGVTEAFF	TGTGCCAGCAGCTACTGGGGAGGGGGCGTGACCGAAGCTTTCTTT
-	TRBV9	TRBJ1-1	-	CASAGVGTGTEAFF	TGTGCCAGTGCGGGGGTTGGTACCGGCACTGAAGCTTTCTTT
TRBD1	TRBV14	TRBJ1-2	-	CASSPHPKGAANYGYTF	TGTGCCAGCAGCCCTCATCCGAAGGGGGCAGCTAACTATGGCTACACCTTC
-	TRBV19	TRBJ1-1	-	CASTILGDRNTEAFF	TGTGCCAGTACTATCCTAGGGGACCGGAACACTGAAGCTTTCTTT
-	TRBV27	TRBJ2-7	-	CASSLSEGVASYEQYF	TGTGCCAGCAGTTTATCAGAGGGGGTCGCCTCCTACGAGCAGTACTTC
TRBD1	TRBV13	TRBJ2-5	-	CASSPRDRVQETQYF	TGTGCCAGCAGCCCCCGGGACAGGGTACAGGAGACCCAGTACTTC
-	TRBV27	TRBJ1-5	-	CASSTRHLNQPQHF	TGTGCCAGCAGTACCAGACATCTCAATCAGCCCCAGCATTTT
-	TRBV19	TRBJ1-1	-	CASSFLGKTEAFF	TGTGCCAGTAGTTTCCTGGGTAAGACTGAAGCTTTCTTT
-	TRBV4-3	TRBJ2-7	-	CASSQDRVGGGEQYF	TGCGCCAGCAGCCAAGATCGAGTAGGCGGCGGGGAGCAGTACTTC
-	TRBV18	TRBJ2-2	-	CASSPWDGGDGTGELFF	TGTGCCAGCTCACCCTGGGACGGAGGAGATGGCACCGGGGAGCTGTTTTTT
-	TRBV28	TRBJ2-7	once	CASSYPSGLEQYF	TGTGCCAGCAGTTACCCTTCCGGGCTCGAGCAGTACTTC
-	TRBV20-1	TRBJ2-1	-	CSASMNEQFF	TGCAGTGCATCCATGAATGAGCAGTTCTTC
-	TRBV29-1	TRBJ2-1	-	CSVEDPGGEKAYNEQFF	TGCAGCGTTGAAGATCCGGGCGGGGAGAAAGCCTACAATGAGCAGTTCTTC
-	TRBV27	TRBJ2-1	-	CASRPPGRNNEQFF	TGTGCCAGCAGACCACCGGGACGAAACAATGAGCAGTTCTTC
TRBD1	TRBV11-2	TRBJ2-7	-	CASSPIFRDRGYEQYF	TGTGCCAGCAGCCCCATTTTTAGGGACAGGGGCTACGAGCAGTACTTC
TRBD2	TRBV4-3	TRBJ2-3	-	CASSQLAGGSTDTQYF	TGCGCCAGCAGCCAACTAGCGGGAGGCTCCACAGATACGCAGTATTTT
-	TRBV6-6	TRBJ2-5	-	CASSSSPETQYF	TGTGCCAGCAGTTCCTCCCCGGAGACCCAGTACTTC
-	TRBV7-9	TRBJ1-1	-	CASSFYVGAITEAFF	TGTGCCAGCAGCTTTTATGTGGGGGCGATCACTGAAGCTTTCTTT
-	TRBV13	TRBJ2-7	-	CASSLTFQRRNYEQYF	TGTGCCAGCAGCCTAACCTTTCAGAGGAGAAATTACGAGCAGTACTTC
-	TRBV7-6	TRBJ1-5	-	CASSPRIDQPQHF	TGTGCCAGCAGCCCTCGTATAGACCAGCCCCAGCATTTT
TRBD2	TRBV28	TRBJ2-1	-	CASSLYSTSGFYNEQFF	TGTGCCAGCAGTTTATATTCGACTAGCGGGTTTTACAATGAGCAGTTCTTC
-	TRBV7-9	TRBJ2-1	-	CASSSGTFYNEQFF	TGTGCCAGCAGCTCGGGGACTTTCTACAATGAGCAGTTCTTC
-	TRBV13	TRBJ2-1	-	CASSSRTENEQFF	TGTGCCAGCAGCTCTCGGACTGAAAATGAGCAGTTCTTC
-	TRBV6-5	TRBJ1-2	-	CASSGHLLYGYTF	TGTGCCAGCAGTGGACATCTTCTCTATGGCTACACCTTC
-	TRBV7-7	TRBJ2-6	-	CASSLAPIISGANVLTF	TGTGCTAGCAGCTTAGCTCCAATAATCTCTGGGGCCAACGTCCTGACTTTC
-	TRBV7-6	TRBJ1-4	-	CASSLAPPVEGRLEKLFF	TGTGCCAGCAGCTTAGCCCCACCTGTTGAAGGGCGCCTTGAAAAACTGTTTTTT
-	TRBV28	TRBJ2-2	once	CASSLWGELAPNTGELFF	TGTGCCAGCAGTTTATGGGGGGAGCTAGCACCGAACACCGGGGAGCTGTTTTTT
-	TRBV4-1	TRBJ1-2	-	CASSQDIEAISGYTF	TGCGCCAGCAGCCAAGATATAGAGGCGATCTCTGGCTACACCTTC
-	TRBV5-6	TRBJ2-7	-	CASSLSRIEQYF	TGTGCCAGCAGCTTATCTAGGATCGAGCAGTACTTC